This entry lists 28 T cell receptor beta chains sequenced from one sample in a study of T cell responses to AZD1222 COVID-19 vaccine. Clones were read by immunoSEQ multiplex PCR, and TCRdb kept only the in-frame ones, dropping some. The table lists some 74,000 clones, more than 70% of them singletons. The sequencing used peripheral blood, collected on day 0 of AZD1222 vaccination. The receptors were gathered from an adult in good health.

The chain carries TRBV7-9 and TRBJ2-2, with 10 bases that match TRBD2. The CDR3 has 15 residues. Germline V CDR1 and CDR2: SEHNR, FQNEAQ (reference sequence). J lost 3 bases, V lost 5 bases, and 3 bases had no gene match. For the CDR3, the DNA is TGTGCCAGCAGCCCTAGCGGGGGTGACACCGGGGAGCTGTTTTTT. Residues: CASSPSGGDTGELFF.

The chain carries TRBV2 and TRBJ1-5; D is unresolved. V lost 7 bases, J lost 3 bases, and 7 bases lay in between. CDR1 is SNHLY and CDR2 is FYNNEI in the germline V gene. The CDR3 runs 12 residues. The DNA of the CDR3 is TGTGCCAGCACAGGACTCAATCAGCCCCAGCATTTT. The encoded protein is CASTGLNQPQHF.

By share, this clone counts as medium-sized. The chain has TRBV7-2 and TRBJ1-5; tentative D call: TRBD1 (5 bases). The V gene lost 2 bases and the J gene lost 7 bases, with 15 bases spanning the gap. Germline CDR1 and CDR2: SGHTA and FQGNSA. This CDR3 is built from 15 residues. This chain's CDR3 is CASSLIEAGNQPQHF. The DNA of the CDR3 is TGTGCCAGCAGCTTAATAGAGGCAGGGAACCAGCCCCAGCATTTT.

The chain has TRBV4-2 and TRBJ2-1; TRBD1 agrees at 7 bases. V was clipped by 0 bases and J by 3 bases; unmatched bases: 5. Germline values: CDR1 LGHNA, CDR2 YNFKEQ. This CDR3 has 16 residues. The CDR3 DNA is TGTGCCAGCAGCCAAGATCTCCGGGACAGCTACAATGAGCAGTTCTTC. Residues: CASSQDLRDSYNEQFF.

J is TRBJ1-1 and V is TRBV21-1; TRBD1, the table's D call, was not compared with the DNA. TRBV21-1 is marked as a pseudogene. The CDR3 is 17 residues long. The CDR3, as DNA: TGTGCCAGCAGCTTCCCCCCCGAGCAGGCTGGTAGCACTGAAGCTTTCTTT. Protein sequence: CASSFPPEQAGSTEAFF.

The V call is TRBV7-2, the J call TRBJ1-6, with 10 bases that match TRBD1. The CDR3 contains 17 residues. Trimming removed 4 bases from V and 2 bases from J; junction bases left unmatched: 5. Germline-derived CDR1 and CDR2 are SGHTA and FQGNSA. CDR3 residues: CASSSRTGGAYNSPLHF. In DNA, the CDR3 is TGTGCCAGCAGCTCGAGGACAGGGGGGGCCTATAATTCACCCCTCCACTTT.

The rearrangement joins TRBV27 to TRBJ1-4; D gene unclear. The CDR3 is made up of 13 amino acids. The V gene's germline CDR1 is MNHEY and CDR2 SMNVEV (reference sequence). V lost 3 bases and J lost 8, with 10 bases in between. The CDR3 loop reads CASSFRQSEKLFF. The CDR3 bases are TGTGCCAGCAGTTTCCGGCAATCGGAAAAACTGTTTTTT.

This sequence joins TRBV28 and TRBJ1-2, with D perhaps matching TRBD1 (6 bases). Per the germline V gene, CDR1 is MDHEN and CDR2 is SYDVKM. The V gene lost 4 bases and the J gene lost 3 bases, with 12 bases spanning the gap. This CDR3 is built from 14 residues. The CDR3 DNA reads TGTGCCAGCAGTTCGATCAGGGGTGACTATGGCTACACCTTC. This codes for CASSSIRGDYGYTF.

This clone was counted a few times. This chain links TRBV7-2 with TRBJ2-7; 8 bases are a match to TRBD1. Germline CDR1 SGHTA, CDR2 FQGNSA. With 3 bases clipped from V and 2 bases from J, the junction kept 3 bases outside the gene matches. This CDR3 is 14 amino acids long. CDR3 nucleotide sequence: TGTGCCAGCAGCTTCGGACAGGGAACCTACGAGCAGTACTTC. It specifies CASSFGQGTYEQYF.

The chain joins TRBV7-9 to TRBJ2-1; 7 nucleotides match TRBD2. V lost 0 bases, J lost 3 bases, and 14 bases stayed unmatched. This CDR3 region has 19 residues. Germline CDR1 SEHNR, CDR2 FQNEAQ (reference sequence). CDR3: CASSLATMGRLAVYNEQFF. In nucleotides, the CDR3 is TGTGCCAGCAGCTTAGCGACAATGGGCAGGCTAGCGGTCTACAATGAGCAGTTCTTC.

This chain connects TRBV29-1 to TRBJ1-2; D is unclear. This CDR3 is built from 12 residues. Trimming stripped 2 bases from V and 5 bases from J, with 9 bases between. Per germline, CDR1 SQVTM and CDR2 ANQGSEA. This CDR3 reads CSVETRRYGYTF. In nucleotides, the CDR3 is TGCAGCGTTGAAACAAGGAGGTATGGCTACACCTTC.

The chain employs TRBV4-1 and TRBJ2-7, with D perhaps matching TRBD1 (6 bases). The V and J ends lost 4 bases and 5 bases respectively, with 9 bases between them. CDR1 is MGHRA, CDR2 YSYEKL, per germline. The CDR3 extends over 12 amino acids. The CDR3 nucleotides read TGCGCCAGCAGCCGAAACAGGGACGAGCAGTACTTC. It translates to CASSRNRDEQYF.

This rearrangement joins TRBV6-5 to TRBJ1-2, with no clear D. From germline, CDR1 is MNHEY and CDR2 SVGAGI. The V end lost 6 bases, the J end lost 7 bases, and 12 bases lay between the germline ends. CDR3 size: 12 residues. DNA for the CDR3: TGTGCCAGCAGCCCAGATTCATTTGGCTACACCTTC. Translating it yields CASSPDSFGYTF.

This chain links TRBV18 with TRBJ2-7, with TRBD2 matching over 15 bases. Looked up from germline, CDR1 is KGHSH and CDR2 is LQKENI. V was clipped by 2 bases and J by 6 bases; unmatched bases: 11. This CDR3 spans 18 amino acids. The CDR3 protein is CASSPNQGLAGGSFEQYF. Written as DNA, the CDR3 is TGTGCCAGCTCACCAAATCAGGGACTAGCGGGGGGCTCGTTCGAGCAGTACTTC.

Only a few counts were recorded for this clone. CDR3: CASRGINNEKLFF. The CDR3 nucleotides read TGCGCCAGCAGGGGAATTAATAATGAAAAACTGTTTTTT. The chain joins TRBV4-1 to TRBJ1-4, with D uncertain. Trimming took off 6 bases at V and 4 bases at J, with 9 bases between the two ends. Looked up from germline, CDR1 is MGHRA and CDR2 is YSYEKL. The length of the CDR3 is 13 residues.

V usage is TRBV11-2 and J usage is TRBJ1-5, with D possibly TRBD1 on 5 matching bases. Deletions cut 5 bases from V and 6 bases from J, with 8 bases between. The CDR3 consists of 12 residues. Germline V lookup: CDR1 SGHAT, CDR2 FQNNGV. CDR3 protein: CASSEGVQPQHF. The CDR3 nucleotides are TGTGCCAGCAGCGAAGGGGTTCAGCCCCAGCATTTT.

The genes are TRBV5-1 and TRBJ1-2; 7 bases are shared with TRBD1. Germline trimming cut 5 bases from V and 0 bases from J; bases unmatched to any gene: 7. CDR1 and CDR2 from the germline V gene are SGHRS and YFSETQ. CDR3 length equals 15 residues. The CDR3, as DNA: TGCGCCAGCAGAGGAACAGGGGAAGCTAACTATGGCTACACCTTC. Translated, it gives CASRGTGEANYGYTF. The full variable domain, rest sourced from reference TRBV5-1 and TRBJ1-2, is KAGVTQTPRYLIKTRGQQVTLSCSPISGHRSVSWYQQTPGQGLQFLFEYFSETQRNKGNFPGRFSGRQFSNSRSEMNVSTLELGDSALYLCASRGTGEANYGYTFGSGTRLTVV.

This clone turned up a few times. The genes are TRBV4-1 and TRBJ1-5; weak D call: TRBD1 (5 bases). V lost 0 bases, J lost 1 base, and 10 bases lay in between. Germline V gene data show CDR1 as MGHRA and CDR2 as YSYEKL. The CDR3 spans 16 residues. The CDR3 DNA follows: TGCGCCAGCAGCCAAGATACGGACATAAGCAATCAGCCCCAGCATTTT. Translated, it gives CASSQDTDISNQPQHF.

This clone was found a few times. The rearrangement joins TRBV7-8 to TRBJ2-2; D call uncertain. This CDR3 is built from 14 residues. V lost 4 bases and J 6 bases, leaving 12 bases between the germline ends. Germline lookup yields CDR1 SGHVS and CDR2 FQNEAQ. CDR3 nucleotide sequence: TGTGCCAGCAGCTCCTGGACGGACCCCGGGGAGCTGTTTTTT. It translates to CASSSWTDPGELFF.

The chain joins TRBV2 to TRBJ1-2; 9 bases are a match to TRBD1. Losses at the gene ends were 8 bases for V and 4 bases for J; bases not matched to a gene: 8. CDR1 is SNHLY, CDR2 FYNNEI, per germline. This CDR3 comprises 14 residues. This chain's CDR3 is CASRDREVVYGYTF. DNA for the CDR3: TGTGCCAGCCGGGACAGGGAGGTCGTCTATGGCTACACCTTC.

The CDR3 DNA follows: TGCGCCAGCAGCTTGGCCGGGGGCGCTCGGAATTCACCCCTCCACTTT. The encoded protein is CASSLAGGARNSPLHF. The chain recombines TRBV5-1 with TRBJ1-6; D possibly corresponds to TRBD1 (6 bases). Germline V CDR1 and CDR2: SGHRS, YFSETQ. Trimming left V 0 bases short and J 7 bases short, with 14 bases between. The CDR3 contains 16 residues.

The rearrangement links TRBV3-1 (or the pseudogene TRBV3-2) to TRBJ1-2; D remains ambiguous. The CDR3 is 13 amino acids. The germline gives CDR1 LGHDT, CDR2 YNNKEL (reference sequence). Trimming pared 1 base from V and 4 bases from J, leaving 7 bases between. CDR3 protein: CASSQGGVYGYTF. The CDR3 DNA follows: TGTGCCAGCAGCCAAGGGGGAGTCTATGGCTACACCTTC.

The V call is TRBV5-1, the J call TRBJ2-1; TRBD1 matches 8 bases. Germline values: CDR1 SGHRS, CDR2 YFSETQ. This CDR3 is 16 amino acids long. V was pared by 3 bases and J by 7 bases, with 12 bases of the junction left unmatched. In nucleotides, the CDR3 is TGCGCCAGCAGCTCGGGGCCAGGGACAGGTGGGAATGAGCAGTTCTTC. Its translation: CASSSGPGTGGNEQFF.

This clone occurred a few times. This rearrangement joins TRBV4-1 to TRBJ2-2; 12 positions agree with TRBD2. The CDR3 runs 15 residues. Trimming cost V 8 bases and J 4 bases; bases outside gene matches: 5. Germline lookup yields CDR1 MGHRA and CDR2 YSYEKL. Written as DNA, the CDR3 is TGCGCCAGCCGACTAGCGGGAGTAGGCACCGGGGAGCTGTTTTTT. As protein: CASRLAGVGTGELFF.

The rearrangement uses TRBV6-1 and TRBJ2-1; tentative D call: TRBD2 (6 bases). Germline V lookup: CDR1 MNHNS, CDR2 SASEGT. V lost 0 bases and J lost 7, with 19 bases in between. The CDR3 has 17 amino acids. The CDR3 protein is CASSEAYGLPEGNEQFF. The CDR3 nucleotides are TGTGCCAGCAGTGAAGCCTACGGACTACCCGAGGGTAATGAGCAGTTCTTC.

The chain joins TRBV19 to TRBJ1-5, with unresolved D. The V gene's germline CDR1 is LNHDA and CDR2 SQIVND (reference sequence). The V gene lost 1 base and the J gene lost 0 bases, with 4 bases spanning the gap. CDR3 size: 14 residues. The CDR3, as DNA: TGTGCCAGTAGTATAGGGGGTAGCAATCAGCCCCAGCATTTT. Translation: CASSIGGSNQPQHF.

The rearrangement joins TRBV16 to TRBJ2-7; 8 bases fit TRBD1. Trimming at V came to 1 base and at J to 3 bases, leaving 8 bases not matched to a gene. This CDR3 is built from 16 residues. Looked up from germline, CDR1 is KGHSY and CDR2 is FQNENV. This CDR3 reads CASSQFLPGQGYEQYF. Written as DNA, the CDR3 is TGTGCCAGCAGCCAATTTTTACCAGGACAGGGCTACGAGCAGTACTTC.

The V gene is TRBV28, the J gene TRBJ2-4, with unresolved D. The germline V gene has CDR1 MDHEN and CDR2 SYDVKM. Trimming cost V 4 bases and J 0 bases, with 13 bases left between them. CDR3 size: 16 residues. The CDR3 protein is CASSSGSDLAKNIQYF. CDR3 DNA sequence: TGTGCCAGCAGTTCAGGATCAGATCTAGCCAAAAACATTCAGTACTTC.